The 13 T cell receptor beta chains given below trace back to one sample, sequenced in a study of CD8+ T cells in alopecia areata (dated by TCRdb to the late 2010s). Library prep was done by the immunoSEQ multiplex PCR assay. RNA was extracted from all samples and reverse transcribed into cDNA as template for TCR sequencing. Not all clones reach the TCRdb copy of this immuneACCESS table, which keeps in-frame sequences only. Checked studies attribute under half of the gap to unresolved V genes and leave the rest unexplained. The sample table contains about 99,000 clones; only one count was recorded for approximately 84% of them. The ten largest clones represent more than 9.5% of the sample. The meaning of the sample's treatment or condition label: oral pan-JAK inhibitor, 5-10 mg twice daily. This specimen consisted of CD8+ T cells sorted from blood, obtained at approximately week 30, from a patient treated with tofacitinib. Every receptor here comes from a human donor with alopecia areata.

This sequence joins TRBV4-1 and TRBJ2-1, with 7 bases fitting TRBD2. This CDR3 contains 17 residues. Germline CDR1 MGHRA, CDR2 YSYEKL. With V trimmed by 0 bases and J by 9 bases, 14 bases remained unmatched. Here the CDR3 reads CASSQDIPAAGSFEQFF. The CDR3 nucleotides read TGCGCCAGCAGCCAAGATATCCCTGCAGCGGGAAGCTTTGAGCAGTTCTTC.

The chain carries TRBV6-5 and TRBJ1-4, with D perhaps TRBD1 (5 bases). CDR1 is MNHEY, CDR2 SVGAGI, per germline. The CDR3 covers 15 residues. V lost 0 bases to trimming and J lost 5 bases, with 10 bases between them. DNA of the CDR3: TGTGCCAGCAGTTACTCCGGGGGATGGAATGAAAAACTGTTTTTT. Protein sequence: CASSYSGGWNEKLFF.

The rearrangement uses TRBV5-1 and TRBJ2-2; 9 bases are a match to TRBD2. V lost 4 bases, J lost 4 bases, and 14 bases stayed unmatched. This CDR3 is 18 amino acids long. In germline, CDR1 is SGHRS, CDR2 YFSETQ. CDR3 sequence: CASSPAVAGGPATGELFF. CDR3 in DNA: TGCGCCAGCAGCCCGGCGGTGGCGGGAGGGCCGGCCACCGGGGAGCTGTTTTTT.

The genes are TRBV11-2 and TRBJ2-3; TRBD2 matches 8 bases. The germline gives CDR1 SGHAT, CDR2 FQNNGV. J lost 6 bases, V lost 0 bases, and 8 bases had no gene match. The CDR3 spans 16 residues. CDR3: CASSLDQAERGDTQYF. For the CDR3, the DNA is TGTGCCAGCAGCTTAGATCAAGCGGAGCGGGGGGATACGCAGTATTTT.

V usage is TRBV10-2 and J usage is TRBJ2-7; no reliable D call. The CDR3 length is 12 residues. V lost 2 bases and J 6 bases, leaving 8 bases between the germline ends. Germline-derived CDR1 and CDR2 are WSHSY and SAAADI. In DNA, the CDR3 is TGCGCCAGCAGTGAGCCCGGAAGCGAGCAGTACTTC. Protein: CASSEPGSEQYF.

The CDR3 bases are TGCGCCAGCAGCTTCGAGGACGCCTACAATGAGCAGTTCTTC. Protein: CASSFEDAYNEQFF. The chain employs TRBV5-1 and TRBJ2-1; D not certain. CDR3 length: 14 residues. V was cut by 2 bases and J by 2 bases, with 8 bases left in between. Germline CDR1 reads SGHRS; CDR2 reads YFSETQ.

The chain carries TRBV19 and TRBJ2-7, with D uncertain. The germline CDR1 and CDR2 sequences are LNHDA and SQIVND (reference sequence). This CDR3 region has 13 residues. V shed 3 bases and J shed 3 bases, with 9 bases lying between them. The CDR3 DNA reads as TGTGCCAGTAGTATTGGGCTCCACTACGAGCAGTACTTC. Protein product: CASSIGLHYEQYF. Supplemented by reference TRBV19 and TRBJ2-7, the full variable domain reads DGGITQSPKYLFRKEGQNVTLSCEQNLNHDAMYWYRQDPGQGLRLIYYSQIVNDFQKGDIAEGYSVSREKKESFPLTVTSAQKNPTAFYLCASSIGLHYEQYFGPGTRLTVT.

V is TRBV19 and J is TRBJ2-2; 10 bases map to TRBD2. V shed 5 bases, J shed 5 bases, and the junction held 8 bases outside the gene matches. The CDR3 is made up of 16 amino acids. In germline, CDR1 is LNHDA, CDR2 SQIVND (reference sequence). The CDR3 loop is CASSPIAGGWTGELFF. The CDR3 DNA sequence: TGTGCCAGTAGTCCAATAGCGGGAGGTTGGACCGGGGAGCTGTTTTTT.

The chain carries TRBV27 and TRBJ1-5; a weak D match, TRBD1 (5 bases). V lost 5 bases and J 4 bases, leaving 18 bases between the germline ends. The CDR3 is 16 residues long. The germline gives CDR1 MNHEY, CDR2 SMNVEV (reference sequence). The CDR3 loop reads CASSPKGQAFNQPQHF. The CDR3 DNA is TGTGCCAGCAGTCCCAAGGGGCAGGCCTTTAATCAGCCCCAGCATTTT.

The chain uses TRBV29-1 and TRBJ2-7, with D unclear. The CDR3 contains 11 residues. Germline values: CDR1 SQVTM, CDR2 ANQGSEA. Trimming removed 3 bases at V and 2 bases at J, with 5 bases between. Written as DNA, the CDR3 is TGCAGCGTTGAGGGTGCCTACGAGCAGTACTTC. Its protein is CSVEGAYEQYF.

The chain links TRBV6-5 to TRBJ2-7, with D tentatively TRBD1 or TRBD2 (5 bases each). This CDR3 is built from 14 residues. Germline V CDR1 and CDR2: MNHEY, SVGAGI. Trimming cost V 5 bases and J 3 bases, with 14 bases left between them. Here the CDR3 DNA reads TGTGCCAGCAGTCCCGGGACCGAGATCTACGAGCAGTACTTC. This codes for CASSPGTEIYEQYF.

CDR3 in amino acids: CASSSRQGNRAEAFF. CDR3 coding DNA: TGTGCCAGCAGTTCCCGACAGGGAAATAGGGCTGAAGCTTTCTTT. The gene calls are TRBV27 and TRBJ1-1; 7 bases fit TRBD1. Germline V gives CDR1 MNHEY, CDR2 SMNVEV (reference sequence). The CDR3 loop spans 15 amino acids. After removal of 4 bases from V and 6 bases from J, the junction contained 11 bases not matched to a gene.

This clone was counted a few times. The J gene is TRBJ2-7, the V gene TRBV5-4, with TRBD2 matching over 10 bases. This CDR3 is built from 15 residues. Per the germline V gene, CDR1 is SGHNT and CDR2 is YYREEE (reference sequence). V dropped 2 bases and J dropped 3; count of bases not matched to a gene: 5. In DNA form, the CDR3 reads TGTGCCAGCAGCTTTTTAGCGGGAGGCCGCTACGAGCAGTACTTC. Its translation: CASSFLAGGRYEQYF.